These 32 T cell receptor beta chains originate from one sample sequenced in a study of shared clonotypes between healthy human individuals. This table comes from immunoSEQ multiplex PCR, and its TCRdb copy is limited to in-frame clones, with some not included. In the table there are about 2.2 million clones, 90% to 95% of which are singletons. CD8 cells classed as naive were CD45RO-negative and positively selected for CCR7, excluding terminally differentiated effector memory CD45RA+ cells. Sequences were obtained from naive CD8+ T cells from PBMCs. These receptors were obtained from a man younger than 35 in good health. Some clones in this sample may be carry-over from other donors' samples.

The chain joins TRBV30 to TRBJ2-1; TRBD2 agrees at 8 bases. The CDR3 runs 15 residues. The germline V gene encodes CDR1 GTSNPN and CDR2 SVGIG (reference sequence). V trimming: 5 bases; J trimming: 3 bases; junction bases outside the gene matches: 9. In DNA form, the CDR3 reads TGTGCCTGGGTCCGGGAGGGAGCTCTCTACAATGAGCAGTTCTTC. Amino acids: CAWVREGALYNEQFF.

J is TRBJ2-1 and V is TRBV11-2, with TRBD2 matching over 9 bases. Trimming cost V 6 bases and J 7 bases; bases outside gene matches: 10. CDR1 and CDR2 from the germline V gene are SGHAT and FQNNGV. The CDR3 runs to 15 residues. DNA of the CDR3: TGTGCCAGCAGGACCGTAGCGGGAGCATTTAATGAGCAGTTCTTC. It translates to CASRTVAGAFNEQFF.

The chain links TRBV27 to TRBJ2-1; 10 positions match TRBD1. This CDR3 spans 16 amino acids. In germline, CDR1 is MNHEY, CDR2 SMNVEV (reference sequence). The V gene end was trimmed by 5 bases and the J gene end by 6 bases; junction bases not matched to a gene: 10. The CDR3 region is CASSPSTGTGVNEQFF. The CDR3 DNA follows: TGTGCCAGCAGTCCCTCTACCGGGACAGGGGTCAATGAGCAGTTCTTC.

Only one count was recorded for this clone. The chain couples TRBV7-2 to TRBJ2-2; D perhaps matches TRBD2 (7 bases). V was trimmed by 5 bases and J by 8 bases, leaving 15 bases between them. Germline CDR1 reads SGHTA; CDR2 reads FQGNSA. The CDR3 is 14 residues long. CDR3 amino acids: CASSPRGAQGELFF. CDR3 in DNA: TGTGCCAGCAGCCCTCGGGGGGCGCAAGGGGAGCTGTTTTTT.

The chain is built from TRBV19 and TRBJ2-7, with D possibly being TRBD1 or TRBD2 (5 bases each). The CDR3 runs to 15 residues. The V gene lost 6 bases and the J gene lost 0 bases, with 15 bases spanning the gap. CDR1 and CDR2 (germline): LNHDA, SQIVND (reference sequence). The CDR3 coding sequence is TGTGCCAGTAGCTTGACCGGGACGTACTCCTACGAGCAGTACTTC. Translated, it gives CASSLTGTYSYEQYF.

The CDR3 reads CASSYHPGLGIYEQYF. The CDR3 coding sequence is TGTGCCAGCAGCTACCATCCGGGACTAGGTATATACGAGCAGTACTTC. The rearrangement uses TRBV7-6 and TRBJ2-7, with 8 bases lining up with TRBD2. Per germline, CDR1 SGHVS and CDR2 FNYEAQ. With V trimmed by 4 bases and J by 4 bases, 12 bases remained unmatched. The CDR3 covers 16 residues.

This clone was counted only a few times. The chain links TRBV14 to TRBJ2-2; D is perhaps TRBD1 (5 bases). Trimming stripped 0 bases from V and 5 bases from J, with 13 bases between. Germline lookup yields CDR1 SGHDN and CDR2 FVKESK. The CDR3 is 16 amino acids. CDR3 sequence reads: CASSQDTTVTTGELFF. CDR3 sequence (DNA): TGTGCCAGCAGCCAAGATACGACAGTAACTACCGGGGAGCTGTTTTTT.

This chain uses TRBV30 with TRBJ2-7; a weak D match, TRBD2 (7 bases). The length of the CDR3 is 16 residues. Between the trimmed V and J ends, which lost 3 bases and 1 base, there was a span of 19 bases. Germline V gene data show CDR1 as GTSNPN and CDR2 as SVGIG (reference sequence). The CDR3 here is CAWRWGGRTPSYEQYF. In DNA form, the CDR3 reads TGTGCCTGGAGGTGGGGGGGCAGAACCCCATCCTACGAGCAGTACTTC. The full variable domain, with the rest looked up from reference TRBV30 and TRBJ2-7, is SQTIHQWPATLVQPVGSPLSLECTVEGTSNPNLYWYRQAAGRGLQLLFYSVGIGQISSEVPQNLSASRPQDRQFILSSKKLLLSDSGFYLCAWRWGGRTPSYEQYFGPGTRLTVT.

V is TRBV28 and J is TRBJ2-5, with D possibly matching TRBD1 (7 bases). In germline, CDR1 is MDHEN, CDR2 SYDVKM. CDR3 size: 16 residues. Trimming took 5 bases from V and 0 from J, leaving 16 bases between them. CDR3: CASSPVGGTDQETQYF. The CDR3 nucleotides are TGTGCCAGCAGTCCGGTAGGGGGGACAGACCAAGAGACCCAGTACTTC.

This clone has only one observation. The J gene is TRBJ2-1, the V gene TRBV27; D is unclear. Germline values: CDR1 MNHEY, CDR2 SMNVEV (reference sequence). CDR3 length: 15 amino acids. V lost 0 bases and J 2 bases, leaving 8 bases between the germline ends. CDR3 bases: TGTGCCAGCAGTTTATCCTCAGTCGCCTACAATGAGCAGTTCTTC. This encodes CASSLSSVAYNEQFF.

This clone was counted between two and nine times. In the same sample, other DNA sequences code for this CDR3. This chain links TRBV7-6 with TRBJ1-1; D is uncertain. The CDR3 consists of 12 residues. Germline V gene data show CDR1 as SGHVS and CDR2 as FNYEAQ. V was pared by 5 bases and J by 0 bases, with 4 bases between. The CDR3 sequence: CASSPLNTEAFF. The DNA of the CDR3 is TGTGCCAGCAGCCCTTTGAACACTGAAGCTTTCTTT.

This chain joins TRBV7-8 and TRBJ2-7; perhaps TRBD2 as D (6 bases). V lost 0 bases and J 2 bases, leaving 17 bases between the germline ends. This CDR3 has 17 residues. Germline CDR1 SGHVS, CDR2 FQNEAQ. For the CDR3, the DNA is TGTGCCAGCAGCTTAGCGCCTGGGGGGAGATCTACCTACGAGCAGTACTTC. Translation gives CASSLAPGGRSTYEQYF. Looking up the rest from reference TRBV7-8 and TRBJ2-7 gives the full variable domain: GAGVSQSPRYKVAKRGQDVALRCDPISGHVSLFWYQQALGQGPEFLTYFQNEAQLDKSGLPSDRFFAERPEGSVSTLKIQRTQQEDSAVYLCASSLAPGGRSTYEQYFGPGTRLTVT.

The chain combines TRBV7-9 with TRBJ2-7; tentatively, D is TRBD1 (6 bases). The ends were cut back, 7 bases at V and 6 bases at J, with 25 bases in the middle. CDR1 and CDR2 from the germline V gene are SEHNR and FQNEAQ (reference sequence). This CDR3 is 16 amino acids long. This CDR3 is CASKQKDESGAIEQYF. In DNA, the CDR3 is TGTGCCAGCAAGCAAAAGGATGAGTCAGGGGCGATCGAGCAGTACTTC.

This chain uses TRBV27 with TRBJ1-1; D gene unclear. The CDR3 totals 13 residues. The germline V gene encodes CDR1 MNHEY and CDR2 SMNVEV (reference sequence). Between the trimmed V and J ends, which lost 5 bases and 1 base, there was a span of 8 bases. The CDR3 coding sequence is TGTGCCAGCAGTCTATTCGAGAACACTGAAGCTTTCTTT. It yields the protein CASSLFENTEAFF.

The genes are TRBV7-9 and TRBJ1-1; D gene unclear. Per germline, CDR1 SEHNR and CDR2 FQNEAQ (reference sequence). V lost 4 bases, J lost 0 bases, and 9 bases lay in between. The CDR3 spans 14 residues. CDR3 sequence reads: CASSSVGMNTEAFF. The CDR3 region has the DNA TGTGCCAGCAGCTCGGTGGGAATGAACACTGAAGCTTTCTTT.

V is TRBV6-6 and J is TRBJ1-1; unclear D gene. V lost 2 bases to trimming and J lost 2 bases, with 12 bases between them. Germline V CDR1 and CDR2: MNHNY, SVGAGI (reference sequence). The CDR3 is 15 residues long. The CDR3 loop reads CASSYVGAYNTEAFF. CDR3 coding DNA: TGTGCCAGCAGTTACGTCGGTGCCTACAACACTGAAGCTTTCTTT.

This clone was counted once. V usage is TRBV7-9 and J usage is TRBJ1-4, with D possibly TRBD1 on 5 matching bases. Germline V gene sequence: CDR1 SEHNR, CDR2 FQNEAQ (reference sequence). Trimming stripped 4 bases from V and 3 bases from J, with 15 bases between. This CDR3 comprises 16 residues. CDR3 in amino acids: CASSSAMTVSNEKLFF. The CDR3 region has the DNA TGTGCCAGCAGCTCAGCAATGACAGTCTCTAATGAAAAACTGTTTTTT. Looking up the rest from reference TRBV7-9 and TRBJ1-4 gives the full variable domain: DTGVSQNPRHKITKRGQNVTFRCDPISEHNRLYWYRQTLGQGPEFLTYFQNEAQLEKSRLLSDRFSAERPKGSFSTLEIQRTEQGDSAMYLCASSSAMTVSNEKLFFGSGTQLSVL.

V is TRBV27 and J is TRBJ1-1; TRBD1 matches at 8 bases. Germline CDR1 and CDR2: MNHEY and SMNVEV (reference sequence). J was trimmed by 5 bases and V by 5 bases; bases with no gene match: 4. This CDR3 region has 13 residues. The CDR3 protein is CASSDRGLTEAFF. DNA for the CDR3: TGTGCCAGCAGTGACAGGGGATTGACTGAAGCTTTCTTT.

The chain employs TRBV18 and TRBJ2-1, with 14 nucleotides matching TRBD2. Germline V CDR1 and CDR2: KGHSH, LQKENI. The junction had 7 bases not matched to a gene; V was cut back by 3 bases and J by 6 bases. The length of the CDR3 is 17 residues. The CDR3 sequence is CASSPGLAGEVGNEQFF. The CDR3 DNA reads TGTGCCAGCTCACCGGGACTAGCGGGAGAGGTGGGCAATGAGCAGTTCTTC.

The V call is TRBV11-2, the J call TRBJ2-7, with D perhaps being TRBD1 or TRBD2 (5 bases each). From germline, CDR1 is SGHAT and CDR2 FQNNGV. The CDR3 extends over 15 amino acids. V was shortened by 5 bases and J by 5 bases, with 19 bases between the two germline ends. The CDR3 spells CASSPSGPRWDEQYF. CDR3 nucleotide sequence: TGTGCCAGCAGCCCTTCGGGGCCTCGCTGGGACGAGCAGTACTTC.

CDR3 DNA sequence: TGTGCCAGCAGTGGACCGATGAACACTGAAGCTTTCTTT. Translated, it gives CASSGPMNTEAFF. The J gene is TRBJ1-1, the V gene TRBV28, with D hard to call. This CDR3 contains 13 residues. Trimming cost V 5 bases and J 0 bases, with 7 bases left between them. CDR1 and CDR2 (germline): MDHEN, SYDVKM.

The rearrangement links TRBV28 to TRBJ1-2; D not resolved. Trimming pared 1 base from V and 8 bases from J, leaving 11 bases between. The CDR3 is made up of 13 amino acids. Looked up from germline, CDR1 is MDHEN and CDR2 is SYDVKM. The DNA of the CDR3 is TGTGCCAGCAGTTTATTGTCGGGTTGGGGCTACACCTTC. It translates to CASSLLSGWGYTF.

To note about this clone: Other DNA variants within this sample encode the same CDR3. The J gene is TRBJ1-2, the V gene TRBV27, with D tentatively TRBD1 (6 bases). The CDR3 runs 14 residues. V was trimmed by 0 bases and J by 5 bases, leaving 10 bases between them. Looked up from germline, CDR1 is MNHEY and CDR2 is SMNVEV (reference sequence). CDR3 sequence: CASSLSVGGYGYTF. CDR3 nucleotide sequence: TGTGCCAGCAGTTTATCGGTAGGGGGGTATGGCTACACCTTC.

This chain connects TRBV7-9 to TRBJ2-7; 10 bases fit TRBD2. CDR1 and CDR2 (germline): SEHNR, FQNEAQ (reference sequence). The CDR3 is 17 residues long. Trimming removed 1 base from V and 1 base from J; junction bases left unmatched: 7. The CDR3 protein is CASSLDPTSGVSYEQYF. Here the CDR3 DNA reads TGTGCCAGCAGCTTAGACCCTACTAGCGGGGTATCCTACGAGCAGTACTTC.

The chain joins TRBV7-8 to TRBJ1-3; no definite D call. This CDR3 region has 16 residues. Trimming removed 0 bases from V and 0 bases from J, with 9 bases in between. The germline V gene has CDR1 SGHVS and CDR2 FQNEAQ. CDR3 nucleotide sequence: TGTGCCAGCAGCTTAGCCCCAGGTAGCTCTGGAAACACCATATATTTT. Amino acid sequence: CASSLAPGSSGNTIYF.

The J gene is TRBJ1-2, the V gene TRBV27, with D perhaps TRBD1 (6 bases). V lost 7 bases and J 4 bases, leaving 16 bases between the germline ends. The CDR3 length is 14 residues. CDR1 MNHEY and CDR2 SMNVEV come from the germline V gene (reference sequence). CDR3 residues: CASTTKGGGYGYTF. The CDR3 DNA reads as TGTGCCAGCACCACCAAGGGGGGTGGCTATGGCTACACCTTC.

The V and J genes are TRBV4-1 and TRBJ2-7, with D possibly TRBD1 on 6 matching bases. Trimming left V 1 base short and J 4 bases short, with 14 bases between. Germline values: CDR1 MGHRA, CDR2 YSYEKL. There are 15 residues in the CDR3. The CDR3: CASSQVTGTKYEQYF. The CDR3 bases are TGCGCCAGCAGCCAAGTAACTGGGACAAAATACGAGCAGTACTTC.

V gene TRBV27 combines with J gene TRBJ2-6; possible D gene TRBD1, 5 bases. Germline V gene lookup returns CDR1 MNHEY and CDR2 SMNVEV (reference sequence). Trimming stripped 2 bases from V and 2 bases from J, with 7 bases between. The CDR3 has 15 amino acids. The CDR3 sequence: CASSLQGAGANVLTF. The CDR3 region has the DNA TGTGCCAGCAGTTTACAGGGTGCTGGGGCCAACGTCCTGACTTTC.

The genes are TRBV27 and TRBJ1-2; no clear D gene. The CDR3 consists of 18 residues. Germline CDR1 and CDR2: MNHEY and SMNVEV (reference sequence). V was clipped by 5 bases and J by 0 bases, with 22 bases between them. In DNA, the CDR3 is TGTGCCAGCAGTAAGTTTTTGGCCACCGGACGACCTAACTATGGCTACACCTTC. Translated, it gives CASSKFLATGRPNYGYTF.

This chain connects TRBV15 to TRBJ1-3; D gene unclear. The CDR3 has 15 amino acids. The germline V gene has CDR1 LNHNV and CDR2 YYDKDF (reference sequence). The ends were cut back, 1 base at V and 0 bases at J, with 7 bases in the middle. The CDR3: CATSRGAASGNTIYF. The CDR3 DNA follows: TGTGCCACCAGCAGAGGGGCGGCCTCTGGAAACACCATATATTTT. Full variable domain (missing parts from reference TRBV15 and TRBJ1-3): DAMVIQNPRYQVTQFGKPVTLSCSQTLNHNVMYWYQQKSSQAPKLLFHYYDKDFNNEADTPDNFQSRRPNTSFCFLDIRSPGLGDTAMYLCATSRGAASGNTIYFGEGSWLTVV.

The V gene is TRBV5-6, the J gene TRBJ1-6; no reliable D call. This CDR3 comprises 14 residues. Germline V lookup: CDR1 SGHDT, CDR2 YYEEEE. Between the trimmed V and J ends, which lost 1 base and 10 bases, there was a span of 12 bases. CDR3 DNA sequence: TGTGCCAGCAGCTTGAAATCGGGAGGGTCACCCCTCCACTTT. Translated, it gives CASSLKSGGSPLHF.

Points on this clone: Other DNA sequences in the sample encode the same CDR3. The chain employs TRBV15 and TRBJ2-2; D unresolved. This CDR3 has 12 residues. V was clipped by 1 base and J by 8 bases, with 5 bases between them. Germline CDR1 is LNHNV and CDR2 is YYDKDF (reference sequence). CDR3: CATSRGLGELFF. The DNA of the CDR3 is TGTGCCACCAGCAGAGGGCTGGGGGAGCTGTTTTTT.